Sequencing of this T cell receptor beta chain was carried out in a study of T-cell reconstitution after alpha-beta-depleted transplantation in children. General study points: Once a year had passed after transplant, T-cell counts and diversity came mostly from newly produced T cells. About two months after transplant, alpha-beta T cells reportedly came from several hundred expanded graft clones. For some patients, TCRbeta diversity was high at day 60 because of recipient T cells and thymic progenitors that survived.

Library preparation (for TCRbeta) was performed with unique molecular identifiers. MiXCR, run by TCRdb on the PCR reads, gives a single entry per CDR3 protein. The sample includes 250,000 to 400,000 distinct CDR3 sequences, 23% of them seen just once. CDR3 length equals 14 residues. Germline V gene sequence: CDR1 MGHDK, CDR2 SYGVNS. Remarks on this clonotype: Antigen: not known.

The rearrangement links TRBV25-1 to TRBJ2-4; TRBD2 is a possible D gene (5 bases). The material sequenced was PBMCs, mostly from graft donor cells, taken 180 days after TCRalphabeta/CD19-depleted stem cell transplant. The receptor was isolated from a male patient younger than 18 who had a stem cell transplant for acute lymphoblastic leukemia, so the T cells may come from the graft donor. For the CDR3, the DNA is TGTGCGAGGGATGAGTCTCTAGCCAAAAACATTCAGTACTTC. Translating gives CARDESLAKNIQYF.